This is a list of T cell receptor beta chains from one sample in a study of T cell responses to AZD1222 COVID-19 vaccine. Clones were read by immunoSEQ multiplex PCR, and TCRdb kept only the in-frame ones, dropping some. The repertoire includes around 97,000 clones, about 90% of them detected once, and about 5% sits in the top ten. Sequenced here: peripheral blood, sampled on day 0 of AZD1222 vaccination. These receptors came from an adult in good health. Both conserved end residues are part of each CDR3.

v_gene	len	j_gene	CDR3aa
TRBV2	15	TRBJ1-4	CASSINRGGYEKLFF
TRBV3-1/TRBV3-2	13	TRBJ2-7	CASSQDDRDEQYF
TRBV27	12	TRBJ2-3	CASRKQGDTQYF
TRBV7-2	12	TRBJ2-7	CEPGGPFYEQYF
TRBV19	15	TRBJ1-6	CASSIAQGVRSPLHF
TRBV4-1	14	TRBJ1-5	CASSQEGIGQPQHF
TRBV3-1/TRBV3-2	15	TRBJ1-2	CASSARGQGDYGYTF
TRBV6-5	15	TRBJ1-1	CASRPRQGWNTEAFF
TRBV3-1/TRBV3-2	14	TRBJ1-2	CASSPRDVRVGYTF
TRBV7-9	14	TRBJ1-2	CASSPVRGLSGYTF
TRBV5-4	14	TRBJ2-3	CASSFSGSTDTQYF
TRBV4-1	14	TRBJ2-6	CASSRGDGANVLTF
TRBV28	13	TRBJ1-1	CASSQGQNTEAFF
TRBV6-5	15	TRBJ1-3	CASSSAWGSGNTIYF
TRBV12-3/TRBV12-4	12	TRBJ1-1	CASRPRQHEAFF
TRBV5-1	14	TRBJ1-3	CASSLDREGNTIYF
TRBV7-9	12	TRBJ2-5	CASGVDYRTQYF
TRBV10-3	15	TRBJ2-7	CAISVGPRASYEQYF
TRBV21-1	15	TRBJ2-7	CASSVRQESSYEQYF
TRBV7-8	14	TRBJ2-7	CASSWGQASTEQYF
TRBV6-4	21	TRBJ2-4	CASSDSTASLTLRVAKNIQYF
TRBV7-2	13	TRBJ2-5	CASSFQGSETQYF
TRBV18	13	TRBJ2-3	CASSPQDRDTQYF
TRBV6-5	13	TRBJ2-7	CATCRTGSYEQYF
TRBV30	15	TRBJ1-2	CAWNLVAGTGYGYTF
TRBV28	15	TRBJ1-1	CASSGQGAGSTEAFF
TRBV28	13	TRBJ2-3	CASRQYAGDTQYF
TRBV7-7	14	TRBJ2-7	CASSLGGENYEQYF
TRBV7-9	14	TRBJ1-2	CASSRSRTGGSYTF
TRBV19	15	TRBJ1-5	CASSIRQGDAQPQHF
TRBV15	14	TRBJ1-5	CATSMGTQNQPQHF